The rows below give T cell receptor beta chains drawn from one sample of a study of blood T cells in healthy people across ages. TCRdb re-called the 5' RACE reads with MiXCR, one entry per CDR3 protein. The repertoire consists of approximately 760,000 distinct CDR3 sequences, with about 25% occurring once and the leading ten covering 9.4%. The sample was also linked to a second study, of T cells of mothers and their children.

The sequenced material came from blood. These receptors were obtained from a boy aged 5 to 17 in good health. CDR3s include the opening cysteine and the closing phenylalanine or tryptophan.

V	CDR3
TRBV9	CASSAGTGSNQPQHF
TRBV5-6	CASSLGGGERETQYF
TRBV10-3	CAISEFTEETQYF
TRBV6-5	CASSYPTGTGMSEKLFF
TRBV27	CASSSLNSGRAGNEQYF
TRBV15	CATSSNVGGGYEQYF
TRBV6-6	CASSYETSGGGYNEQFF
TRBV10-3	CAISVERETVADEQFF
TRBV24-1	CATSDHRGTSTDTQYF
TRBV29-1	CSVGSEAGSFNVLTF
TRBV7-2	CASRLTASYEQYF
TRBV20-1	CSARESGNQPQHF
TRBV28	CASSSKQGRQPQHF
TRBV29-1	CSVQTSRDEQFF
TRBV7-9	CALGASGTSGEVSSYEQYF
TRBV7-2	CASSLVWSGANEKLFF
TRBV10-3	CAAISLGTGNTGELFF
TRBV5-4	CASSPGTSGGTETQYF
TRBV7-2	CASRSTGIYNEQFF
TRBV20-1	CSAYTGSYEQYF
TRBV29-1	CSSLGGQGLYNEQFF
TRBV10-3	CAISDSELYNEQFF
TRBV5-1	CASSPSKGARSDTQYF
TRBV7-9	CASSFQGQSTEAFF
TRBV20-1	CSARERLGAGAYGYTF
TRBV6-5	CASSYYTTGANVLTF
TRBV28	CASRLQGYGYTF
TRBV5-1	CASSPGTRDEQYF
TRBV5-1	CASSKNLRQGDGQETQYF
TRBV5-1	CASSLAGGAVVEQYF
TRBV7-9	CASSSYTEGYTF
TRBV7-8	CASSFAGGEVSYEQYF
TRBV3-1	CASSPRRIAGGRQETQYF
TRBV29-1	CSAMTSSYEQYF
TRBV6-2/TRBV6-3	CAYGEETQYF
TRBV20-1	CSAKSWAATNEKLFF